What follows describes a single T cell receptor (beta chain). The data were obtained in a study of beta chain features in type 1 diabetes. About the research overall: Sorted cell examination encompassed about 110,000,000 cells across all samples.

Trimming removed 6 bases at V and 12 bases at J, with 21 bases between. This CDR3 has 14 amino acids. Germline loops: CDR1 MDHEN, CDR2 SYDVKM. Every bit of the isolated RNA underwent reverse transcription, so sequencing read expressed TCRB transcripts. Profiling relied on immunoSEQ multiplex PCR, and the TCRdb table lists in-frame clones only, not all of them. The repertoire holds about 450,000 clones, with 10% to 12% as singletons. Sorted CD4+ subsets: naive, central memory, regulatory, stem cell-like memory (CD45RO/CCR7/CD25/CD127/CD95/CD27 panel). The source of this sequence is a woman younger than 30 in good health. The genes are TRBV28 and TRBJ2-4; weak D call: TRBD1 (6 bases). The sample consisted of naive CD4+ T cells from blood. DNA of the CDR3: TGTGCCAGCAGCCCCAGAACCCCCGGACAGACTCAGTACTTC. Protein sequence: CASSPRTPGQTQYF.